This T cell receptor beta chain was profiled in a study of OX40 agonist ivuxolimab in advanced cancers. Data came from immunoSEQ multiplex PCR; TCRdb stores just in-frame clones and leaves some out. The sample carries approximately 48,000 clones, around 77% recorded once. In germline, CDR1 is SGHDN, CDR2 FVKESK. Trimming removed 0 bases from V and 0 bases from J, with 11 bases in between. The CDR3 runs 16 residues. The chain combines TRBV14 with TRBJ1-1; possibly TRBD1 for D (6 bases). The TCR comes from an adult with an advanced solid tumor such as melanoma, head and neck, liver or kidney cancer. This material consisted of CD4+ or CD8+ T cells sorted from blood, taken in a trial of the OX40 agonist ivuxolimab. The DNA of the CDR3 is TGTGCCAGCAGCCAAGATAAAGGACAGTTGAACACTGAAGCTTTCTTT. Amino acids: CASSQDKGQLNTEAFF.